Described below is a single T cell receptor (beta chain) sequence and its context. A sample-barcoded 5' primer and a J-beta primer mix were used in a second PCR of roughly 7 to 11 cycles. TCRdb analysed the 5' RACE reads with MiXCR anew, one entry per CDR3 protein. The data contain roughly 700,000 distinct CDR3 sequences, 45% to 50% of them singletons. The record originates from a study of blood T cells in healthy people across ages. The CDR3 spans 14 residues. Germline CDR1 MNHEY, CDR2 SVGAGI. V dropped 6 bases and J dropped 7; count of bases not matched to a gene: 6. Each sample gave at least 6 million isolated PBMCs.

V gene TRBV6-5 combines with J gene TRBJ2-7; TRBD2 aligns across 13 bases. This TCR was sampled from an older woman in good health. The sample taken for sequencing was blood. In DNA form, the CDR3 reads TGTGCCAGCAGCGGACTAGCGGGAGCTGGAGAGCAGTACTTC. It specifies CASSGLAGAGEQYF.